This T cell receptor beta chain was recorded in a study of blood T cell repertoires in COVID-19. Study information: The cDNA or gDNA used as material had been derived from T cells, B-cell-depleted T cells, or PBMCs.

This table comes from immunoSEQ multiplex PCR, and its TCRdb copy is limited to in-frame clones, with some not included. This table holds approximately 300,000 clones, about 90% found once. The CDR3 totals 12 residues. Trimming cost V 5 bases and J 9 bases, with 11 bases left between them. CDR1 and CDR2 (germline): LNHDA, SQIVND (reference sequence). This clonotype originated in a woman aged 40 to 50 with acute or convalescent COVID-19. The sample comprised peripheral blood. V is TRBV19 and J is TRBJ2-1; D might be TRBD1 (6 bases). This CDR3 reads CASSPRGTEQFF. The CDR3, as DNA: TGTGCCAGTAGTCCGAGGGGGACTGAGCAGTTCTTC.